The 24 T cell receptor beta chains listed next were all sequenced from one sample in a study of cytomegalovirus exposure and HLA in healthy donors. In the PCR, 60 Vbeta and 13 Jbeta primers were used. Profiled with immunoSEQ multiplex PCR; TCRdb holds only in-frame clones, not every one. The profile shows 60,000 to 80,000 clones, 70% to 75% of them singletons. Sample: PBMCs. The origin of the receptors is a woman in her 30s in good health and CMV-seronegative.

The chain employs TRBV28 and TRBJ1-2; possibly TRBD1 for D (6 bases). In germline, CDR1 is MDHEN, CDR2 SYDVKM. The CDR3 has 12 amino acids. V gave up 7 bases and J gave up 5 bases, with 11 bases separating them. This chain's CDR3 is CASTPGVYGYTF. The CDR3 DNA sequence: TGTGCCAGCACCCCAGGGGTTTATGGCTACACCTTC.

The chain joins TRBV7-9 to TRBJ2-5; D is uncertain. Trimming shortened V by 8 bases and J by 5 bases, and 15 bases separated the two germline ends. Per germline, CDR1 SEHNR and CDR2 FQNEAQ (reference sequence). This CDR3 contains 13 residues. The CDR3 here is CASCLARMETQYF. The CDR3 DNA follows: TGTGCCAGCTGCCTGGCGAGGATGGAGACCCAGTACTTC.

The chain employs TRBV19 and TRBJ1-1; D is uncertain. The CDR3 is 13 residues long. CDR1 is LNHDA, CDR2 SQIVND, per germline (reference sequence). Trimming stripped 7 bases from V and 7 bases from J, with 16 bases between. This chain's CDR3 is CASTSEIAGEAFF. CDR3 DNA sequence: TGTGCCAGTACCTCCGAGATTGCGGGTGAAGCTTTCTTT.

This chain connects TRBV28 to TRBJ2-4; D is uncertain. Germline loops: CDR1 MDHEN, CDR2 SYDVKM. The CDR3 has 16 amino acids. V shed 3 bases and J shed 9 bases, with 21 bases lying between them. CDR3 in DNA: TGTGCCAGCAGTTTTCCCCTGGGTGGATCGGAGACCATTCAGTACTTC. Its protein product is CASSFPLGGSETIQYF.

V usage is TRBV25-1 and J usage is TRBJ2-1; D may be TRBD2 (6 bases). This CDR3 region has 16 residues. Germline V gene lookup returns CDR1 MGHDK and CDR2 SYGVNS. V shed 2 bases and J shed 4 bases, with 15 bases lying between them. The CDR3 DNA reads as TGTGCCAGCAGTGAACCCCCTAGCGTTTTGTACAATGAGCAGTTCTTC. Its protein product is CASSEPPSVLYNEQFF.

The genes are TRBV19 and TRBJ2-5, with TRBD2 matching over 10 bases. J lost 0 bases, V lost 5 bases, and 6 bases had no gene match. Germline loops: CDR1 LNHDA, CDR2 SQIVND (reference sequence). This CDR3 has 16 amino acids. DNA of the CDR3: TGTGCCAGTAGTCCTCTAGCGGGAGCCGACCAAGAGACCCAGTACTTC. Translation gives CASSPLAGADQETQYF.

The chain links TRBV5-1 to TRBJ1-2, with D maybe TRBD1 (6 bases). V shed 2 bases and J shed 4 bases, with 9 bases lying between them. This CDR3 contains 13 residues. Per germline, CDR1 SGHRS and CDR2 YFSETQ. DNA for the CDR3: TGCGCCAGCAGCTTCGGGGGGCCCTATGGCTACACCTTC. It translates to CASSFGGPYGYTF.

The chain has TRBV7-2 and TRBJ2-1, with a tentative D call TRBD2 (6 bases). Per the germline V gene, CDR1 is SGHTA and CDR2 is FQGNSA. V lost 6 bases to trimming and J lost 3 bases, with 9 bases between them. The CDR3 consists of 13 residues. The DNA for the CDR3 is TGTGCCAGCAGTCCCGGGAGCTACAATGAGCAGTTCTTC. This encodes CASSPGSYNEQFF.

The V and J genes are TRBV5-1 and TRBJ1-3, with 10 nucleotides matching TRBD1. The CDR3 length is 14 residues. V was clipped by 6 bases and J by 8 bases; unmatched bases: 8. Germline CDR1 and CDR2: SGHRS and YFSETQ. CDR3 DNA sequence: TGCGCCAGCACGGACAGGGGGACTGATTACACCATATATTTT. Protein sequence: CASTDRGTDYTIYF.

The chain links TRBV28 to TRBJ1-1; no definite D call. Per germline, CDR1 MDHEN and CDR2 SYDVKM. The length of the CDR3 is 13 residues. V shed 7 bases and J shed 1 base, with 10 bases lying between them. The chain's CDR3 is CASIPPRNTEAFF. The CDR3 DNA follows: TGTGCCAGCATTCCCCCTAGGAACACTGAAGCTTTCTTT.

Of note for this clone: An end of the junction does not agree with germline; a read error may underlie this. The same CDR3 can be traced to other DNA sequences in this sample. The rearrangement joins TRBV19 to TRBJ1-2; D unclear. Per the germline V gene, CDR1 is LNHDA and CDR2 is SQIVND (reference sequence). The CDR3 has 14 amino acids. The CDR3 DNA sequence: TGTGCTAGTAGCAAAGAGAAGGCGGCATACGGCTACACCTTC. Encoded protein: CASSKEKAAYGYTF.

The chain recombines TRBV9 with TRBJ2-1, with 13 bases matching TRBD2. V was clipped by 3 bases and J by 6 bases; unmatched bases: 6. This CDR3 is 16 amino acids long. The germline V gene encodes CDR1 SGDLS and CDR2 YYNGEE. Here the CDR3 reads CASSERLAGGANEQFF. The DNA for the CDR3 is TGTGCCAGCAGCGAGAGACTAGCGGGAGGAGCCAATGAGCAGTTCTTC.

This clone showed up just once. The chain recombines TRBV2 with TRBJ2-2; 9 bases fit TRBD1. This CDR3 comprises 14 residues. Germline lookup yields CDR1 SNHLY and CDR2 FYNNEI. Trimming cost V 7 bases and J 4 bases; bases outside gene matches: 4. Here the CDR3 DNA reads TGTGCCAGCAAGGGACAGGGTACCACCGGGGAGCTGTTTTTT. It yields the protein CASKGQGTTGELFF.

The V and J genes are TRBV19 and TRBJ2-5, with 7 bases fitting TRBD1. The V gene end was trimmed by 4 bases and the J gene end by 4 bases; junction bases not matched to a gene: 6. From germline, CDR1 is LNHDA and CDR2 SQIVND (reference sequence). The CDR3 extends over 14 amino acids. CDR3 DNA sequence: TGTGCCAGTAGTAAAACAGGGGTGGTAGAGACCCAGTACTTC. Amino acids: CASSKTGVVETQYF.

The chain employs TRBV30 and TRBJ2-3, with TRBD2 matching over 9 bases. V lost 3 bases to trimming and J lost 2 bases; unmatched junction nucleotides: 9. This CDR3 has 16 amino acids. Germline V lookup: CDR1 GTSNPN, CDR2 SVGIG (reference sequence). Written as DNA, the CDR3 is TGTGCCTGGAGGCACCTAGCGGGGTCTTACACAGATACGCAGTATTTT. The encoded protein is CAWRHLAGSYTDTQYF. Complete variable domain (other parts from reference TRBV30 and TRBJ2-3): SQTIHQWPATLVQPVGSPLSLECTVEGTSNPNLYWYRQAAGRGLQLLFYSVGIGQISSEVPQNLSASRPQDRQFILSSKKLLLSDSGFYLCAWRHLAGSYTDTQYFGPGTRLTVL.

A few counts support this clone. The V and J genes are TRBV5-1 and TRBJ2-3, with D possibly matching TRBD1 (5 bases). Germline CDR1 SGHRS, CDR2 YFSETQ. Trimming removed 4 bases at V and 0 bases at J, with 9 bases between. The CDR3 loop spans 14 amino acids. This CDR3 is CASSPTASTDTQYF. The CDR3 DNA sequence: TGCGCCAGCAGCCCGACAGCTAGCACAGATACGCAGTATTTT.

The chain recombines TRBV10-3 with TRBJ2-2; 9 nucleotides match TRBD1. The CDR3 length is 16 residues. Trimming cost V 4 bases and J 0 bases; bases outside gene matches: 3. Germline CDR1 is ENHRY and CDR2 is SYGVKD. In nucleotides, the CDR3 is TGTGCCATCAGTGCAACAGGGGGCGCGAACACCGGGGAGCTGTTTTTT. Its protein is CAISATGGANTGELFF.

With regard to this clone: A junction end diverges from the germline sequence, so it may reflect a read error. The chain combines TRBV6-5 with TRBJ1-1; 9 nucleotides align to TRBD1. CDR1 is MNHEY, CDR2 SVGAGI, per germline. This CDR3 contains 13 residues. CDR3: CASSPQGATEPFF. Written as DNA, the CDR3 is TGTGCCAGCAGTCCACAGGGGGCCACTGAACCTTTCTTT.

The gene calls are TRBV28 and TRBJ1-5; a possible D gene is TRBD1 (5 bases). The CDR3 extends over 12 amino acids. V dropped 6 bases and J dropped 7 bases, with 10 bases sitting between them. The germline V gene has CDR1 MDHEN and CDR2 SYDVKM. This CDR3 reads CASRSGSQPQHF. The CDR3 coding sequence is TGTGCCAGCAGGTCAGGGTCCCAGCCCCAGCATTTT.

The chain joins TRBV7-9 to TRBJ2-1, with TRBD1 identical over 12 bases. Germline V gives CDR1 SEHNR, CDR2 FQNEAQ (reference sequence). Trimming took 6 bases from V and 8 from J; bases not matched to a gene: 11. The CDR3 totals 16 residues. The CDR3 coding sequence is TGTGCCAGCAGACTCACCGGGACAGGGGGCCGAGATGAGCAGTTCTTC. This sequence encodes CASRLTGTGGRDEQFF.

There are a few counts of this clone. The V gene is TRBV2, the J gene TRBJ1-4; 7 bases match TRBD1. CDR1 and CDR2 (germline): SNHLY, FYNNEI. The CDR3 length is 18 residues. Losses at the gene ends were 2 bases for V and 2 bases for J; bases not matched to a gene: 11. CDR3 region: CASSEMPGGTPTNEKLFF. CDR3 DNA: TGTGCCAGCAGTGAAATGCCAGGGGGTACTCCGACTAATGAAAAACTGTTTTTT. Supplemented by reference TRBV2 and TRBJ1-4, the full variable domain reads EPEVTQTPSHQVTQMGQEVILRCVPISNHLYFYWYRQILGQKVEFLVSFYNNEISEKSEIFDDQFSVERPDGSNFTLKIRSTKLEDSAMYFCASSEMPGGTPTNEKLFFGSGTQLSVL.

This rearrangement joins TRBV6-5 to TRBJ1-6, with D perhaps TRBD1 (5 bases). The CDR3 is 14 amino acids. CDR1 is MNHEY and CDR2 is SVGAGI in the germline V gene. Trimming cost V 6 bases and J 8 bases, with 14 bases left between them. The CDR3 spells CASSLREGDSPLHF. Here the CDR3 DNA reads TGTGCCAGCAGCCTCAGGGAAGGTGATTCACCCCTCCACTTT.

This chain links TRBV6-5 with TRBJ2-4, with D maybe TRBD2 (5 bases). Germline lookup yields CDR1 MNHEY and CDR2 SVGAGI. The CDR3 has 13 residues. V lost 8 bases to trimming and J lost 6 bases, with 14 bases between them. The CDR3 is CASRTLMGNIQYF. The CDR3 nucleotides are TGTGCCAGCCGGACTTTGATGGGAAACATTCAGTACTTC.

CDR3 sequence reads: CASSPGQDPYGYTF. CDR3 coding DNA: TGTGCCAGTAGTCCGGGACAGGACCCCTATGGCTACACCTTC. The chain is built from TRBV19 and TRBJ1-2; 8 bases are a match to TRBD1. The J segment lost 4 bases and the V segment lost 5 bases, leaving 6 bases of the junction unmatched. This CDR3 is built from 14 residues. CDR1 is LNHDA, CDR2 SQIVND, per germline (reference sequence).